A selection of T cell receptor beta chains follows, all from one sample in a study of T cells in localized non-small cell lung cancer. Libraries were prepared by immunoSEQ multiplex PCR; TCRdb keeps only in-frame clonotypes and omits some of them. Here the sample spans about 43,000 clones, 90% to 95% being singletons. The starting material was PBMCs, obtained before any cancer treatment. The receptors were sampled from a woman aged 40-69 years with stage II lung adenocarcinoma. Each CDR3 is given with its conserved first and last residue. The D gene is left open where the match is weak. The size entry is marked missing in some rows and otherwise reads once, few, many or a size class.

>.|TRBV28|TRBJ1-5|.
TGTGCCAGCAATTATATTAGTAGCAATCAGCCCCAGCATTTT
CASNYISSNQPQHF
>.|TRBV5-1|TRBJ1-4|.
TGCGCCAGCAGCTTCCATGAGGCAGGGGAAAAACTGTTTTTT
CASSFHEAGEKLFF
>.|TRBV15|TRBJ1-4|medium-sized
TGTGCCACCAGCAGAGAATCCGTAGATGAAAAACTGTTTTTT
CATSRESVDEKLFF
>TRBD1|TRBV28|TRBJ1-5|.
TGTGCCAGCAGAAGGCCCGGGACAGGGGGGACTTTCGGTCCCCAGCATTTT
CASRRPGTGGTFGPQHF
>.|TRBV6-5|TRBJ2-1|.
TGTGCCAGCAGTTACTCGGGGACACAATTTGGCAATGAGCAGTTCTTC
CASSYSGTQFGNEQFF
>TRBD1|TRBV5-6|TRBJ2-7|once
TGTGCCAGCAGCTTGGTGGGACAGGGTCGGCTCGAGCAGTACTTC
CASSLVGQGRLEQYF
>TRBD1|TRBV6-1|TRBJ1-1|few
TGTGCCAGCAGTGAGGACTGGCAGGGGGACACTGAAGCTTTCTTT
CASSEDWQGDTEAFF
>TRBD2|TRBV18|TRBJ2-1|.
TGTGCCAGCTCACCGGGACTAGCGGGAGGGCCTCTGAATGAGCAGTTCTTC
CASSPGLAGGPLNEQFF
>.|TRBV5-6|TRBJ1-1|.
TGTGCCAGCAGCTTTCCTCTTGTGAACACTGAAGCTTTCTTT
CASSFPLVNTEAFF
>.|TRBV5-4|TRBJ2-2|once
TGTGCCAGCAGCTTGGACAGGGAGTTCACCGGGGAGCTGTTTTTT
CASSLDREFTGELFF
>.|TRBV9|TRBJ2-7|.
TGTGCCAGCAGCGCTGGGGGGACCCTTTCCTACGAGCAGTACTTC
CASSAGGTLSYEQYF
>.|TRBV29-1|TRBJ1-1|.
TGCAGCGTTGATCCAGACATGAACACTGAAGCTTTCTTT
CSVDPDMNTEAFF
>.|TRBV18|TRBJ2-7|once
TGTGCCAGCTCACCACTCCCAGGCTCCTACGAGCAGTACTTC
CASSPLPGSYEQYF
>.|TRBV28|TRBJ1-5|.
TGTGCAGCCACGTCCCGACTGGAACAGCCCCAGCATTTT
CAATSRLEQPQHF
>TRBD1|TRBV18|TRBJ1-3|.
TGTGCCAGCTCAACCGTCCCTTACCGGGACAGTTCCTTCTCTGGAAACACCATATATTTT
CASSTVPYRDSSFSGNTIYF
>.|TRBV6-1|TRBJ1-2|.
TGTGCCAGCAGTGATCGGGGGCAATATGGCTACACCTTC
CASSDRGQYGYTF
>TRBD1|TRBV5-4|TRBJ1-5|.
TGTGCCAGCAGCCAGGGGGGGGATCAGCCCCAGCATTTT
CASSQGGDQPQHF
>.|TRBV1|TRBJ1-1|.
TGCACCAGCAATAGGACGGTGAACACTGAAGCTTTCTTT
CTSNRTVNTEAFF
>.|TRBV2|TRBJ1-5|.
TGTGCCAGCAGTGGAGAGGGGGGGAGTCAGCCCCAGCATTTT
CASSGEGGSQPQHF
>.|TRBV5-1|TRBJ2-7|once
TGCGCCAGCAGCTTGGACACGATTGGCTACGAGCAGTACTTC
CASSLDTIGYEQYF
>TRBD1|TRBV5-4|TRBJ2-7|few
TGTGCCAGCGGCCGGACAGGGGTCTACGAGCAGTACTTC
CASGRTGVYEQYF
>.|TRBV11-2|TRBJ1-2|.
TGTGCCAGCAGCGGCGGGACACAGGGCCATAATGGCTACACCTTC
CASSGGTQGHNGYTF